The 10 T cell receptor beta chains listed next were all sequenced from one sample in a study of blood T cell repertoires in COVID-19. Measured with immunoSEQ multiplex PCR; TCRdb has only the in-frame clones, and not every one. The sample lists 190,000 or so clones; 89% were seen once. The sequenced material came from PBMCs or T cells enriched from blood (not recorded which). The receptors here all came from a woman aged 18-35 years who had recovered from COVID-19.

In its sample, this clone was seen once. The V call is TRBV5-1, the J call TRBJ2-7; 7 bases are shared with TRBD1. This CDR3 has 13 amino acids. CDR1 is SGHRS, CDR2 YFSETQ, per germline. V gave up 4 bases and J gave up 6 bases; unmatched junction bases: 7. CDR3 nucleotide sequence: TGCGCCAGCAGCAGATCAGGGGGTGCCGAGCAGTACTTC. Its translation is CASSRSGGAEQYF.

The chain is built from TRBV28 and TRBJ1-1, with D possibly matching TRBD1 (5 bases). This CDR3 is 16 amino acids long. CDR1 and CDR2 (germline): MDHEN, SYDVKM. V lost 6 bases and J lost 1, with 18 bases in between. The chain's CDR3 is CASSQFGGTENTEAFF. The CDR3 nucleotides read TGTGCCAGCAGCCAATTTGGGGGGACGGAGAACACTGAAGCTTTCTTT.

This chain connects TRBV5-4 to TRBJ1-3, with 8 bases identical to TRBD1. Per the germline V gene, CDR1 is SGHNT and CDR2 is YYREEE (reference sequence). Trimming removed 4 bases from V and 2 bases from J; junction bases left unmatched: 5. This CDR3 comprises 15 residues. CDR3 protein: CASSPRQGTGNTIYF. The CDR3 DNA reads as TGTGCCAGCAGCCCACGACAGGGGACTGGAAACACCATATATTTT.

The V gene is TRBV6-5, the J gene TRBJ2-7, with 7 bases lining up with TRBD1. Germline values: CDR1 MNHEY, CDR2 SVGAGI. Losses at the gene ends were 0 bases for V and 5 bases for J; bases not matched to a gene: 4. The CDR3 runs 14 residues. CDR3 amino acids: CASSYSGGKDEQYF. Written as DNA, the CDR3 is TGTGCCAGCAGTTACTCAGGGGGCAAGGACGAGCAGTACTTC.

The chain employs TRBV9 and TRBJ2-1; tentatively, D is TRBD2 (7 bases). CDR1 is SGDLS and CDR2 is YYNGEE in the germline V gene. V shed 3 bases and J shed 6 bases, with 13 bases lying between them. The CDR3 has 14 residues. The CDR3 spells CASSGGGGVNEQFF. Written as DNA, the CDR3 is TGTGCCAGCAGCGGCGGGGGCGGGGTCAATGAGCAGTTCTTC.

This chain uses TRBV28 with TRBJ1-5; D possibly corresponds to TRBD1 (6 bases). The CDR3 covers 16 residues. The V end lost 1 base, the J end lost 0 bases, and 10 bases lay between the germline ends. Germline CDR1 is MDHEN and CDR2 is SYDVKM. CDR3 coding DNA: TGTGCCAGCAGTTTATTGGACAGTTATAGCAATCAGCCCCAGCATTTT. Its translation is CASSLLDSYSNQPQHF.

This clone was detected only once. This chain links TRBV3-1 (or the pseudogene TRBV3-2) with TRBJ1-1, with D unclear. Trimming left V 4 bases short and J 8 bases short, with 14 bases between. In germline, CDR1 is LGHDT, CDR2 YNNKEL (reference sequence). There are 13 residues in the CDR3. The CDR3 nucleotides read TGTGCCAGCAGCCCCACGGCGGTACGGGAAGCTTTCTTT. Amino acid sequence: CASSPTAVREAFF.

The J gene is TRBJ2-3, the V gene TRBV10-2, with 8 positions matching TRBD2. Trimming removed 0 bases from V and 5 bases from J; junction bases left unmatched: 7. The CDR3 covers 16 residues. Germline V gene lookup returns CDR1 WSHSY and CDR2 SAAADI. CDR3 nucleotide sequence: TGCGCCAGCAGTGAGTCGGGACTAGACGCACGAGATACGCAGTATTTT. This gives the protein CASSESGLDARDTQYF.

J is TRBJ1-1 and V is TRBV19; D is unresolved. Trimming left V 3 bases short and J 2 bases short, with 10 bases between. The length of the CDR3 is 14 residues. Germline CDR1 LNHDA, CDR2 SQIVND (reference sequence). The CDR3 DNA follows: TGTGCCAGTAGTATGGTCGCGCTTAACACTGAAGCTTTCTTT. It specifies CASSMVALNTEAFF.

The V and J genes are TRBV4-1 and TRBJ1-6; D gene uncertain. The germline V gene has CDR1 MGHRA and CDR2 YSYEKL. The CDR3 is made up of 16 amino acids. V shed 3 bases and J shed 2 bases, with 11 bases lying between them. CDR3 coding DNA: TGCGCCAGCAGCCATACGGCCCAGGCCTATAATTCACCCCTCCACTTT. This encodes CASSHTAQAYNSPLHF.